Detailed here is one T cell receptor beta chain. This clonotype was counted many times. Its antigen has not been determined. Base qualities were left out, and no much larger clone turns up one base away. A patient counted as having stable Graves' hyperthyroidism if no progression to ophthalmopathy occurred over 18 months of follow-up. Hyperthyroidism patients were newly diagnosed, with disease duration under 2 months, and aged 18 to 65 years. Any patient with an uncontrolled infection, another autoimmune disease, pregnancy or lactation was excluded. Clinical symptoms, serum thyroxine and TRAb, thyroid ultrasound, and orbital computed tomography formed the basis for the diagnoses. PBMCs were isolated from about 9 ml of fresh peripheral blood by Ficoll-Paque density gradient centrifugation. Total RNA was extracted using Trizol reagent, and RNA quality was assessed on an Agilent 2100 Bioanalyzer. The TCR beta CDR3 regions were amplified from the RNA transcripts. The TCR CDR3 was subjected to a first round of RT-PCR using the HTBI primer set and the Qiagen OneStep RT-PCR kit. The libraries were constructed in a second round of multiplex PCR and then size-selected and purified. The libraries were sequenced on an Illumina HiSeq2000 using paired-end 100 bp reads. Under the source paper's analysis protocol: Raw data were processed with SOAPnuke, discarding reads with adapters, uncalled bases, mean Phred below 15, or no exact constant-primer or identifier match. High-quality paired reads were merged using COPE v1.2.5, and each unique nucleotide sequence was defined as a clonotype. Clonotypes were aligned to IMGT TRBV, TRBD and TRBJ reference segments using MiTCR v1.1. Only V-J combinations with frequency above 0.0001, covering about 99% of repertoires, were analysed. A TCS score was defined as the ratio between F50 (clonal expansion) and ExV (chaos), using BLOSUM62-based TCRdist between CDR3 peptides within each V-J. Welch's t-statistics and random forest reduced around 550 V-J features to 10 to 15, which were used in a naive Bayes classifier (R e1071). TCRdb handled the public reads itself, with Q25 trimming in fastp and clone calling in MiXCR, and kept productive beta chains. Rows are unified per CDR3 protein, each entry keeping the most common DNA and genes. TCRdb's processing, not the authors' own work, is the source of the V and J calls. This sample holds some 400,000 distinct CDR3 sequences; 19% were observed only once. Around 3.4% of the sample is taken by the ten largest.

The germline V gene (reference sequence) provides CDR1 DFQATT and CDR2 SNEGSKA. Trimming takes 3 bases off V and 3 bases off J; junction bases not matched to a gene: 5. Counted from cysteine to phenylalanine, this CDR3 has 14 amino acids. The only DNA kept is the CDR3, 42 bases in frame from the first base. This entry belongs to a study of T cells in Graves' hyperthyroidism and ophthalmopathy (dated by TCRdb to between 2019 and 2020). Background on the whole study: Peripheral blood samples were taken at initial diagnosis, before any treatment was given. To identify distinguishing TCR V-J signatures, a discovery cohort of 100 or so patients was used, comprising 40 to 45 with Graves' ophthalmopathy and around 60 with stable Graves' hyperthyroidism. Prospective prediction of ophthalmopathy was tested in an independent validation cohort consisting of some 20 hyperthyroidism patients and around 16 patients who later progressed to ophthalmopathy. The roughly 90 discovery patients were divided at random into training and test sets in a 7:3 ratio. In more than 5 Graves' hyperthyroidism patients, the study also compared T-cell repertoires from thyroid tissue with T-cell repertoires from blood. After sampling, hyperthyroidism patients received methimazole starting at 30 mg daily, and ophthalmopathy patients received high-dose intravenous methylprednisolone. According to the paper, TCR Vbeta CDR3 sequencing was carried out on more than 120 peripheral blood samples, which came from fewer than 50 ophthalmopathy, under 85 hyperthyroidism and roughly 17 progressor patients. Paper-wide results and their limitations: Blood samples also contained most of the expanded thyroid clonotypes (frequency above 0.001), which suggests that blood repertoires may reflect thyroid immune responses. In validation, the model predicted progression to ophthalmopathy a median of about 6.5 months before onset, with over 60% sensitivity and 72.22% specificity. No statistical method was used to set the sample size in advance, and investigators knew the group allocation. A model built on a 13 V-J signature distinguished ophthalmopathy from stable hyperthyroidism, reaching roughly 88% sensitivity and around 81% specificity in cross-validation and 80%/75% in testing.

Sequencing used blood. Recombination linked TRBV20-1 to TRBJ2-7; 10 bases in the junction line up with TRBD2. The receptor was isolated from a woman aged 18-30 years with Graves' hyperthyroidism. The DNA is TGCAGTGCTAGGTATCTAGCGGGGGACTACGAGCAGTACTTC. This sequence encodes CSARYLAGDYEQYF.